This T cell receptor beta chain was sequenced for a study of glioma-infiltrating T cells after dendritic cell vaccination. Turning to the study itself: Dendritic cell vaccine was injected intradermally three times, biweekly.

Germline V CDR1 and CDR2: LNHNV, YYDKDF (reference sequence). This CDR3 is built from 19 residues. The ends lost 0 bases at V and 3 bases at J; junction bases unmatched: 13. TCRB CDR3 was amplified from 2 ug genomic DNA or less. The repertoire was sequenced with immunoSEQ multiplex PCR; TCRdb's copy has only in-frame clones and lacks some. The repertoire consists of about 64,000 clones, with more than 75% occurring once and the leading ten covering 9.2%. The source was blood, collected before dendritic cell vaccination. The sequence was obtained from a human donor with glioblastoma. The chain joins TRBV15 to TRBJ1-4; 7 positions agree with TRBD1. CDR3 sequence reads: CATSRDLDIVGGSNEKLFF. CDR3 coding DNA: TGTGCCACCAGCAGAGATCTTGATATAGTAGGGGGCTCTAATGAAAAACTGTTTTTT.